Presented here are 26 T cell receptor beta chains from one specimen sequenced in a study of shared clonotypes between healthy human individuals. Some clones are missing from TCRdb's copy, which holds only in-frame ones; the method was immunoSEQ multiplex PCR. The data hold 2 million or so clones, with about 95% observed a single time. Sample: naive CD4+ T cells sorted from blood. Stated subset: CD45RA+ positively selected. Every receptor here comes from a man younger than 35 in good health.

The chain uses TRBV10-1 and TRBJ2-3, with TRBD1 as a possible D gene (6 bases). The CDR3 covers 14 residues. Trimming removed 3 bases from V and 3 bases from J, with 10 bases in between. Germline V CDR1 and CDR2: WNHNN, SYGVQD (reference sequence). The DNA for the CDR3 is TGCGCCAGCAGTGAACAGGGAAAGACAGATACGCAGTATTTT. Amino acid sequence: CASSEQGKTDTQYF.

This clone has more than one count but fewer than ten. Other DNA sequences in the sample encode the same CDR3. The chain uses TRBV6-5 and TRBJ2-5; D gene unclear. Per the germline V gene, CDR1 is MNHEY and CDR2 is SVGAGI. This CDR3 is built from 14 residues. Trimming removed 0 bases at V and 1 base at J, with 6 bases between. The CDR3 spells CASSYSVGQETQYF. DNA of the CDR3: TGTGCCAGCAGTTACTCGGTCGGCCAAGAGACCCAGTACTTC.

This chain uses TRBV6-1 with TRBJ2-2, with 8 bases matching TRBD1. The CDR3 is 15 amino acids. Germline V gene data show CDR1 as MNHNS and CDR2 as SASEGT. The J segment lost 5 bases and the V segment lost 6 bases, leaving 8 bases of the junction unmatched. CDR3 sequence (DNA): TGTGCCAGCAGCTCCGGGACAGGCCCGACCGGGGAGCTGTTTTTT. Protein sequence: CASSSGTGPTGELFF.

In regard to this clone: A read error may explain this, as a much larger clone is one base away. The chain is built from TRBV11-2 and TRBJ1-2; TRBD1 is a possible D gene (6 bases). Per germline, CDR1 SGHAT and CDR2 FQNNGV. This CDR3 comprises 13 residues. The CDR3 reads CASSLDRGIGHTF. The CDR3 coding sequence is TGTGCCAGCAGCTTAGATAGGGGGATTGGCCACACCTTC.

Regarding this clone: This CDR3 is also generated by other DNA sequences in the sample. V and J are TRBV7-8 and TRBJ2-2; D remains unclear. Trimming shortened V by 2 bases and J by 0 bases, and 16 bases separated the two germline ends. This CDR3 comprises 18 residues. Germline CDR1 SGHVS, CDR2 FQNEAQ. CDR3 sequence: CASSLSLRKGANTGELFF. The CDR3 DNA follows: TGTGCCAGCAGCTTATCACTTCGGAAGGGTGCGAACACCGGGGAGCTGTTTTTT. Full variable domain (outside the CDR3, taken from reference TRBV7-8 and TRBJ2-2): GAGVSQSPRYKVAKRGQDVALRCDPISGHVSLFWYQQALGQGPEFLTYFQNEAQLDKSGLPSDRFFAERPEGSVSTLKIQRTQQEDSAVYLCASSLSLRKGANTGELFFGEGSRLTVL.

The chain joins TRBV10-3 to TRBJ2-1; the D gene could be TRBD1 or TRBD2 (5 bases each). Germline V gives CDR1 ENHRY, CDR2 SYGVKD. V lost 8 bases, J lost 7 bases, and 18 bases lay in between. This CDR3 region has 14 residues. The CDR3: CAIHRDRAANEQFF. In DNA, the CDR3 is TGTGCCATCCACCGGGACCGAGCCGCAAATGAGCAGTTCTTC.

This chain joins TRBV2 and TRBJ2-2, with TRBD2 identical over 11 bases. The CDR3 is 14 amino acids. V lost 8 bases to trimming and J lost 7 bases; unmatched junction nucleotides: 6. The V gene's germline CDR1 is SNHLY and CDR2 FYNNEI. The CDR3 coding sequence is TGTGCCAGCGGGCTAGCGGGAGGCCTCGGGGAGCTGTTTTTT. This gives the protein CASGLAGGLGELFF.

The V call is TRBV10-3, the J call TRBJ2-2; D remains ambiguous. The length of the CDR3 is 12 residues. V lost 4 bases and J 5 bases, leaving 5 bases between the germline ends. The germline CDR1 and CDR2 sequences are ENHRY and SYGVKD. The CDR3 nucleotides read TGTGCCATCAGTGTGCAAACCGGGGAGCTGTTTTTT. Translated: CAISVQTGELFF.

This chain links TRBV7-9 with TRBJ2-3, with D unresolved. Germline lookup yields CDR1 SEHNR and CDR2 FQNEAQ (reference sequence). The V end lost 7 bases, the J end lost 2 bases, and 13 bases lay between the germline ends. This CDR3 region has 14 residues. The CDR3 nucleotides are TGTGCCAGCACCCTCCCCCAGGTCACAGATACGCAGTATTTT. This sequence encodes CASTLPQVTDTQYF.

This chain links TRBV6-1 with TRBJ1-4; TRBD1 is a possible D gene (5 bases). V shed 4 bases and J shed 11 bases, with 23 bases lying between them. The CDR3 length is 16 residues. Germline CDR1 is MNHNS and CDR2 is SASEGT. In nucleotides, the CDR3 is TGTGCCAGCAGTGCGAGGGACCCAAACCGAATCGGGAAACTGTTTTTT. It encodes CASSARDPNRIGKLFF.

The CDR3 sequence is CACSPGQPNEKLFF. As DNA, the CDR3 is TGTGCCTGCTCCCCGGGACAGCCTAATGAAAAACTGTTTTTT. This chain uses TRBV30 with TRBJ1-4; 7 bases map to TRBD1. Germline V gene lookup returns CDR1 GTSNPN and CDR2 SVGIG (reference sequence). The CDR3 sequence is 14 residues long. V was pared by 6 bases and J by 3 bases, with 7 bases of the junction left unmatched. The variable domain in full, completed from reference TRBV30 and TRBJ1-4, reads SQTIHQWPATLVQPVGSPLSLECTVEGTSNPNLYWYRQAAGRGLQLLFYSVGIGQISSEVPQNLSASRPQDRQFILSSKKLLLSDSGFYLCACSPGQPNEKLFFGSGTQLSVL.

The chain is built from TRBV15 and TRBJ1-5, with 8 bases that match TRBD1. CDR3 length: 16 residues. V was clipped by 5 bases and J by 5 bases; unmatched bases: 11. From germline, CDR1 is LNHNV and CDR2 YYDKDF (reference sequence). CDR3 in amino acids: CATSEFGQGTDQPQHF. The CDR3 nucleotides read TGTGCCACCAGCGAGTTTGGACAGGGAACAGATCAGCCCCAGCATTTT.

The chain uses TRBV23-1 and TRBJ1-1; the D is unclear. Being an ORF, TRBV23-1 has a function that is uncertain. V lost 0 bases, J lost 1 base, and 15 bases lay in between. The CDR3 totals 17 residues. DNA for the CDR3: TGCGCCAGCAGTCAATCGGAAGTGGGCAGTCCGAACACTGAAGCTTTCTTT. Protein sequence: CASSQSEVGSPNTEAFF.

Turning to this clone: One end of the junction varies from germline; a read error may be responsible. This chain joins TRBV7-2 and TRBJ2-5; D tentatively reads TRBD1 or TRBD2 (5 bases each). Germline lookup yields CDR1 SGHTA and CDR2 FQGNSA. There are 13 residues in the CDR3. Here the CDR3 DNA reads TGTGCCAGCAGCTTTATTCCCGGGACCGTCCCAGACTTC. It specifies CASSFIPGTVPDF. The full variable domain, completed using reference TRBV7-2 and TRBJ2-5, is GAGVSQSPSNKVTEKGKDVELRCDPISGHTALYWYRQSLGQGLEFLIYFQGNSAPDKSGLPSDRFSAERTGGSVSTLTIQRTQQEDSAVYLCASSFIPGTVPDFGPGTRLLVL.

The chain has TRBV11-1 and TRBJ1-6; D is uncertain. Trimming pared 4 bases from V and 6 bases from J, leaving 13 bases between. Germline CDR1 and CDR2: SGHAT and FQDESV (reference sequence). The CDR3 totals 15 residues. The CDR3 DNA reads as TGTGCCAGCAGCTCCCTGGACTCAATTAATTCACCCCTCCACTTT. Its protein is CASSSLDSINSPLHF.

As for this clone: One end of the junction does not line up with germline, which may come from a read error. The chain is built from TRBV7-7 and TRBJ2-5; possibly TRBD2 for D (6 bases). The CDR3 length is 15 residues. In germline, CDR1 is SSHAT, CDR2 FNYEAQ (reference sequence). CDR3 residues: CASSLPPEGQETQYF. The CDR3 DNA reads TGTGCTAGCAGCCTTCCCCCGGAGGGACAAGAGACCCAGTACTTC.

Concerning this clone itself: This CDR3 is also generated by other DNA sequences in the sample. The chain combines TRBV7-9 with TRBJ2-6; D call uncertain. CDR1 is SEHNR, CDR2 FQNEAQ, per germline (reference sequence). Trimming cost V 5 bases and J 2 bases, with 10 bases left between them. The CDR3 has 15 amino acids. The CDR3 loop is CASSRAGAGANVLTF. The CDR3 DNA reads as TGTGCCAGCAGCCGAGCAGGAGCTGGGGCCAACGTCCTGACTTTC. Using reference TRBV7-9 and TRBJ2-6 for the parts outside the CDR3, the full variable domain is DTGVSQNPRHKITKRGQNVTFRCDPISEHNRLYWYRQTLGQGPEFLTYFQNEAQLEKSRLLSDRFSAERPKGSFSTLEIQRTEQGDSAMYLCASSRAGAGANVLTFGAGSRLTVL.

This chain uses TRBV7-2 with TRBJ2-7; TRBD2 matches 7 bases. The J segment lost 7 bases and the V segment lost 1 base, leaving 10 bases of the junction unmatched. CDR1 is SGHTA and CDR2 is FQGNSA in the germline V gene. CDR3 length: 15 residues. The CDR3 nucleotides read TGTGCCAGCAGCTTAGAGTGGCGGGAGTCGAGAGAGCAGTACTTC. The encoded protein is CASSLEWRESREQYF.

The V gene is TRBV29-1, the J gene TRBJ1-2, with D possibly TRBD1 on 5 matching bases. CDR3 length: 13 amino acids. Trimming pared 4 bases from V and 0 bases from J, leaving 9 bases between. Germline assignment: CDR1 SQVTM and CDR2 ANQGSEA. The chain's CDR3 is CSVADSANYGYTF. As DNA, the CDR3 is TGCAGCGTTGCCGACAGCGCTAACTATGGCTACACCTTC. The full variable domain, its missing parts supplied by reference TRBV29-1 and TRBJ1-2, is SAVISQKPSRDICQRGTSLTIQCQVDSQVTMMFWYRQQPGQSLTLIATANQGSEATYESGFVIDKFPISRPNLTFSTLTVSNMSPEDSSIYLCSVADSANYGYTFGSGTRLTVV.

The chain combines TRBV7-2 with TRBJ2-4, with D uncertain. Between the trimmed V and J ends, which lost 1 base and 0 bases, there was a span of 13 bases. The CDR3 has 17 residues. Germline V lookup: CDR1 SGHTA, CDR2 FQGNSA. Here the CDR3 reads CASSLVGQTLAKNIQYF. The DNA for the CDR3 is TGTGCCAGCAGCTTAGTCGGGCAGACTTTAGCCAAAAACATTCAGTACTTC.

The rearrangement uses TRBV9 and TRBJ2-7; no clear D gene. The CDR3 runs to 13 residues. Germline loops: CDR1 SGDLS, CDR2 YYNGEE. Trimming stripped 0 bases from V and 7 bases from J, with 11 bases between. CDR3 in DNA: TGTGCCAGCAGCGTAGACATGGTCCGGGAGCAGTACTTC. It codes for CASSVDMVREQYF. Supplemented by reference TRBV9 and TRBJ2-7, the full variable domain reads DSGVTQTPKHLITATGQRVTLRCSPRSGDLSVYWYQQSLDQGLQFLIQYYNGEERAKGNILERFSAQQFPDLHSELNLSSLELGDSALYFCASSVDMVREQYFGPGTRLTVT.

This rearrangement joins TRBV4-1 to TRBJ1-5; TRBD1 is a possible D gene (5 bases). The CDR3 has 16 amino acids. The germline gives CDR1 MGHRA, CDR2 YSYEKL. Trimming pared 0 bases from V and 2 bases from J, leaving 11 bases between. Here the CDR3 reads CASSQDGGGGNQPQHF. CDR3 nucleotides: TGCGCCAGCAGCCAAGATGGGGGGGGTGGCAATCAGCCCCAGCATTTT.

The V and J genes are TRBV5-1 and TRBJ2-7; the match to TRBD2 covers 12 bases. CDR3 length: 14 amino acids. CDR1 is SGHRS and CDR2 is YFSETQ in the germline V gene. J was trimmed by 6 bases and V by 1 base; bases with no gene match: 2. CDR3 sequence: CASSLPSGRGEQYF. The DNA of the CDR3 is TGCGCCAGCAGCTTGCCTAGCGGGAGGGGCGAGCAGTACTTC.

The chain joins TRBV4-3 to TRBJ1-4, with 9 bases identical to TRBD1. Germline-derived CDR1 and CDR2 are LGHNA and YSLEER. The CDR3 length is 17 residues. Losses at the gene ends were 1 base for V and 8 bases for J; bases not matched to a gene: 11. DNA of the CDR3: TGCGCCAGCAGCCAAGGTATTTCGGGACAGGGTCAGGAAAAACTGTTTTTT. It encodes CASSQGISGQGQEKLFF.

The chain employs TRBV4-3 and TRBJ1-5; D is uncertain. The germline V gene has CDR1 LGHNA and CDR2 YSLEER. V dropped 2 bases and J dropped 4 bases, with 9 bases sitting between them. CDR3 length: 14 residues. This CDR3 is CASSQKVGNQPQHF. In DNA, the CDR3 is TGCGCCAGCAGCCAAAAGGTTGGGAATCAGCCCCAGCATTTT.

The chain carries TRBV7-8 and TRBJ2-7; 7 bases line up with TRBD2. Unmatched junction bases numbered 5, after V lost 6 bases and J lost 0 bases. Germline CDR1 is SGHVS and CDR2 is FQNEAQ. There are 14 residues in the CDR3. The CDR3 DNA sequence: TGTGCCAGCAGGCGGGAGTACGGCTCCTACGAGCAGTACTTC. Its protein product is CASRREYGSYEQYF.